One and the same sample provided the 17 T cell receptor beta chains below, sequenced in a study of T cells in Graves' hyperthyroidism and ophthalmopathy. Amplification yielded TCR beta CDR3 regions, with RNA transcripts as the source. RT-PCR in the first round (using the HTBI primer set) targeted the TCR CDR3. TCRdb analysed the multiplex PCR reads with MiXCR anew, one entry per CDR3 protein. This sample has hundreds of thousands of distinct CDR3 sequences; roughly a quarter occur once, and the top ten carry approximately 10%. The sequencing input was blood. The receptors here all came from a woman aged 30 to 39 with Graves' ophthalmopathy.

This chain uses TRBV28 with TRBJ2-5, with D possibly matching TRBD1 (6 bases). The CDR3 is made up of 14 amino acids. Trimming shortened V by 10 bases and J by 2 bases, and 17 bases separated the two germline ends. Germline V gene sequence: CDR1 MDHEN, CDR2 SYDVKM. CDR3: CAISPEGGQETQYF. In nucleotides, the CDR3 is TGTGCCATCAGCCCGGAAGGGGGTCAAGAGACCCAGTACTTC.

This clonotype appeared many times. V usage is TRBV12-3 or TRBV12-4 and J usage is TRBJ2-7, with TRBD2 matching 9 bases. V gave up 3 bases and J gave up 3 bases; unmatched junction bases: 3. This CDR3 contains 14 residues. The CDR3 loop reads CASSFRTSDYEQYF. DNA for the CDR3: TGTGCCAGCAGTTTCAGGACTAGCGACTACGAGCAGTACTTC.

V usage is TRBV6-2 or TRBV6-3 and J usage is TRBJ1-5; TRBD1 might be the D (5 bases). Trimming cost V 2 bases and J 5 bases, with 25 bases left between them. This CDR3 comprises 19 residues. The V gene's germline CDR1 is MNHEY and CDR2 SVGEGT. CDR3 in amino acids: CASSYLRGTITTGYQPQHF. In DNA, the CDR3 is TGTGCCAGCAGTTACCTCCGGGGGACCATCACCACCGGTTATCAGCCCCAGCATTTT.

The sample holds a few counts of this clonotype. The V gene is TRBV6-5, the J gene TRBJ2-5; D remains unclear. CDR3 length: 14 amino acids. Per the germline V gene, CDR1 is MNHEY and CDR2 is SVGAGI. The germline V and J ends were trimmed by 0 bases and 2 bases, with 7 bases remaining between them. CDR3 coding DNA: TGTGCCAGCAGTTACTCCTCTGGACAAGAGACCCAGTACTTC. Its translation: CASSYSSGQETQYF.

Points on this clonotype: Its ends do not fully match the called genes, so a read error is possible. This rearrangement joins TRBV6-1 to TRBJ1-2; no reliable D call. The CDR3 spans 13 residues. CDR1 and CDR2 (germline): MNHNS, SASEGT. In DNA, the CDR3 is TGTGCCACCGGACGGGAGACCTACTATGGTTACACCTTC. This codes for CATGRETYYGYTF.

The chain couples TRBV5-1 to TRBJ2-7; D may be TRBD1 (6 bases). Germline CDR1 is SGHRS and CDR2 is YFSETQ. V was cut by 4 bases and J by 7 bases, with 15 bases left in between. The CDR3 covers 13 residues. In nucleotides, the CDR3 is TGCGCCAGCAGCGGGGGACACTATGGGGAGCAGTACTTC. Translation gives CASSGGHYGEQYF.

This clonotype was recorded many times. An end of the junction differs from the germline gene, which may be a read error. V and J are TRBV7-8 and TRBJ1-5; 7 bases align to TRBD1. CDR1 is SGHVS and CDR2 is FQNEAQ in the germline V gene. This CDR3 spans 15 amino acids. CDR3 amino acids: CASSLGPQGIRPQRF. The CDR3 nucleotides read TGTGCCAGCAGCTTAGGTCCACAGGGGATCAGGCCCCAGCGTTTT.

This clonotype occurred many times. The chain links TRBV28 to TRBJ2-7, with TRBD1 matching over 8 bases. J was trimmed by 2 bases and V by 2 bases; bases with no gene match: 11. Germline assignment: CDR1 MDHEN and CDR2 SYDVKM. The CDR3 has 17 residues. The CDR3 protein is CASSLIGSGQAPYEQYF. The CDR3 coding sequence is TGTGCCAGCAGTTTAATTGGGTCGGGACAGGCTCCCTACGAGCAGTACTTC.

This clonotype was picked up many times. The J gene is TRBJ1-2, the V gene TRBV6-1, with D possibly TRBD1 on 5 matching bases. The CDR3 runs to 14 residues. CDR1 MNHNS and CDR2 SASEGT come from the germline V gene. V lost 4 bases, J lost 0 bases, and 9 bases lay in between. The CDR3 DNA is TGTGCCAGCAGTGCCGTCAGGGCTAACTATGGCTACACCTTC. The encoded protein is CASSAVRANYGYTF.

This rearrangement joins TRBV15 to TRBJ2-5; a possible D gene is TRBD1 (6 bases). The ends were cut back, 5 bases at V and 4 bases at J, with 14 bases in the middle. The CDR3 is 14 amino acids. Germline values: CDR1 LNHNV, CDR2 YYDKDF (reference sequence). The CDR3 protein is CATSPRAGVETQYF. The CDR3 region has the DNA TGTGCCACCAGCCCCCGGGCAGGGGTAGAGACCCAGTACTTC.

This clonotype was detected many times. The chain uses TRBV29-1 and TRBJ1-3; possibly TRBD1 for D (5 bases). Germline-derived CDR1 and CDR2 are SQVTM and ANQGSEA. Deletions cut 2 bases from V and 0 bases from J, with 8 bases between. This CDR3 has 14 residues. In DNA, the CDR3 is TGCAGCGTTGAAAAGGGGTACTCTGGAAACACCATATATTTT. Encoded protein: CSVEKGYSGNTIYF.

There are a few counts of this clonotype. This sequence joins TRBV20-1 and TRBJ1-1, with 7 bases lining up with TRBD1. The CDR3 runs 12 residues. The junction had 2 bases not matched to a gene; V was cut back by 0 bases and J by 7 bases. Looked up from germline, CDR1 is DFQATT and CDR2 is SNEGSKA (reference sequence). The CDR3 DNA sequence: TGCAGTGCTAGAGAAGGGGGCAGTGAAGCTTTCTTT. Protein: CSAREGGSEAFF.

This clonotype was observed at least ten times. The chain carries TRBV2 and TRBJ2-5; D could derive from TRBD1 or TRBD2 (6 bases each). Per germline, CDR1 SNHLY and CDR2 FYNNEI. The CDR3 is 13 amino acids. Trimming removed 7 bases from V and 4 bases from J, with 13 bases in between. The CDR3 sequence is CASKGGLGETQYF. The CDR3 DNA reads as TGTGCCAGCAAGGGGGGCCTAGGAGAGACCCAGTACTTC.

The chain couples TRBV20-1 to TRBJ2-7; D is unresolved. The V and J ends lost 6 bases and 1 base respectively, with 10 bases between them. Germline V lookup: CDR1 DFQATT, CDR2 SNEGSKA (reference sequence). The CDR3 is made up of 12 amino acids. The DNA of the CDR3 is TGCAGTGCCCAGCCTGAATCCTACGAGCAGTACTTC. Translating gives CSAQPESYEQYF.

This clonotype showed up many times. This rearrangement joins TRBV10-3 to TRBJ2-5; weak D call: TRBD2 (6 bases). This CDR3 has 13 residues. V shed 8 bases and J shed 4 bases, with 14 bases lying between them. CDR1 ENHRY and CDR2 SYGVKD come from the germline V gene. The CDR3 coding sequence is TGTGCCATCGGGGGGACTGGGCGAGAGACCCAGTACTTC. Its protein is CAIGGTGRETQYF.

This clonotype was recorded at least ten times. This rearrangement joins TRBV7-2 to TRBJ2-5; 10 nucleotides agree with TRBD1. CDR3 size: 13 residues. CDR1 and CDR2 from the germline V gene are SGHTA and FQGNSA. The trim removed 5 bases at V and 7 bases at J, leaving 4 bases unmatched. The CDR3 sequence is CASSRGQGGTQYF. The CDR3 DNA reads TGTGCCAGCAGCAGAGGACAGGGGGGGACCCAGTACTTC.

This clonotype was observed at least ten times. The V and J genes are TRBV6-2 or TRBV6-3 and TRBJ1-1; no definite D call. The CDR3 is 12 amino acids. Trimming pared 3 bases from V and 0 bases from J, leaving 2 bases between. The germline V gene has CDR1 MNHEY and CDR2 SVGEGT. CDR3 DNA: TGTGCCAGCAGTTATATGAACACTGAAGCTTTCTTT. Translation gives CASSYMNTEAFF.